This is a list of T cell receptor beta chains from one sample in a study of blood T cell repertoires in COVID-19. The table came from immunoSEQ multiplex PCR; TCRdb's copy has only in-frame clones and leaves some out. The table lists about 190,000 clones, 86% of them singletons. Sequencing was performed on peripheral blood. All receptors come from a woman aged 30 to 39 with active or convalescent COVID-19. Both conserved end residues are part of each CDR3. A D gene is named only where the DNA matches it firmly. Part of the rows lack a size; the others show once, few, many or a class for expanded clones.

D	V	J	size	DNA	CDR3
TRBD1	TRBV18	TRBJ1-2	NA	TGTGCCAGCTCACCAGGGACAGTCGATGGCTACACCTTC	CASSPGTVDGYTF
NA	TRBV11-1	TRBJ1-1	NA	TGTGCCAGCAGCCGCAGGATGAACACTGAAGCTTTCTTT	CASSRRMNTEAFF
NA	TRBV6-5	TRBJ1-5	NA	TGTGCCAGCAGTTACTCGTTATTGAATCAGCCCCAGCATTTT	CASSYSLLNQPQHF
TRBD2	TRBV28	TRBJ2-3	NA	TGTGCCAGCAGGACTAGCGGGAAGGGGGATACGCAGTATTTT	CASRTSGKGDTQYF
NA	TRBV3-1/TRBV3-2	TRBJ1-2	NA	TGTGCCAGCAGCCAACAGGGTTTGGATTATGGCTACACCTTC	CASSQQGLDYGYTF
TRBD2	TRBV19	TRBJ2-3	NA	TGTGCCAGTAAACGAACTAGCGGGGGTGGCGATACGCAGTATTTT	CASKRTSGGGDTQYF
NA	TRBV19	TRBJ2-3	once	TGTGCCAGTGCAGGGGCCAGCACAGATACGCAGTATTTT	CASAGASTDTQYF
TRBD1	TRBV6-5	TRBJ2-1	NA	TGTGCCAGCAGAACCGGGACAGGGGGTCTCAATGAGCAGTTCTTC	CASRTGTGGLNEQFF
NA	TRBV2	TRBJ1-1	NA	TGTGCCAGCAACCCTGACAGGAACACTGAAGCTTTCTTT	CASNPDRNTEAFF
TRBD1	TRBV2	TRBJ1-2	NA	TGTGCCAGCTGGGGGCAGGGGACAGGAGGCTACACCTTC	CASWGQGTGGYTF
NA	TRBV5-1	TRBJ1-1	NA	TGCGCCAGCAGCTTGGGGCAGGGTTTTCCAGCCACTGAAGCTTTCTTT	CASSLGQGFPATEAFF
TRBD2	TRBV29-1	TRBJ2-1	NA	TGCAGCGTCCGAGGTACTAGCGGCTACAATGAGCAGTTCTTC	CSVRGTSGYNEQFF
NA	TRBV15	TRBJ1-2	NA	TGTGCCACCAGCAGACCTAGCGGCAAAACGGGGAGAGGCTACACCTTC	CATSRPSGKTGRGYTF
TRBD1	TRBV5-1	TRBJ2-5	NA	TGCGCCAGCAGCTTGGAGCCAGGGGGCCTGGAGACCCAGTACTTC	CASSLEPGGLETQYF
NA	TRBV29-1	TRBJ1-1	NA	TGCAGCGTTGAGCAGGGGAACACTGAAGCTTTCTTT	CSVEQGNTEAFF
NA	TRBV12-5	TRBJ1-1	NA	TGTGCTAGTGGTTTGGTTGACTCGAACACTGAAGCTTTCTTT	CASGLVDSNTEAFF
NA	TRBV19	TRBJ1-1	NA	TGTGCCAGTAGTCCCCACCGTGAAGAGTTCACTGAAGCTTTCTTT	CASSPHREEFTEAFF